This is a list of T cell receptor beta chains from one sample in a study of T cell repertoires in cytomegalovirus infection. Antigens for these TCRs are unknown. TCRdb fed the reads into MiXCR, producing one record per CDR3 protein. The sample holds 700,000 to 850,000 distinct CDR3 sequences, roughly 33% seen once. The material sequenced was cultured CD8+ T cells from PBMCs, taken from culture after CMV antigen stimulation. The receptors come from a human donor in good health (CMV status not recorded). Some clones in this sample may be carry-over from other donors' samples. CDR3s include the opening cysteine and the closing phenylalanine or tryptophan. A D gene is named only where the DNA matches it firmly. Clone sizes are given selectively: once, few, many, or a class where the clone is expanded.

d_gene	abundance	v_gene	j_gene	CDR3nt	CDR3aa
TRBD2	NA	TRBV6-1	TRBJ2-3	TGTGCCAGCAGTGATTCGACTAGCGGGGTTGGAGATACGCAGTATTTT	CASSDSTSGVGDTQYF
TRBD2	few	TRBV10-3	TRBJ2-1	TGTGCCATCAGGGTAGCGGGGGGGCCTAACAATGAGCAGTTCTTC	CAIRVAGGPNNEQFF
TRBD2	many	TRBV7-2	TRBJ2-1	TGTGCCAGCAGCTTAGTTTCCAGCGGGGATGAGCAGTTCTTC	CASSLVSSGDEQFF
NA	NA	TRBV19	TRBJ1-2	TGTGCCTCCTCCTCCAGTTTGTTTGACTACACCTTC	CASSSSLFDYTF
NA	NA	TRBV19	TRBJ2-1	TGTGCCAGTAGTATGAGGGGGGGCGCCTACAATGAGCAGTTCTTC	CASSMRGGAYNEQFF
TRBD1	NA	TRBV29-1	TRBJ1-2	TGCAGCGTTGACCCGAACAGGGGATATGGCTACACCTTC	CSVDPNRGYGYTF
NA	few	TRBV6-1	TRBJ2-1	TGTGCCAGCAGTGATCTAGCTTCCTACAATGAGCAGTTCTTC	CASSDLASYNEQFF
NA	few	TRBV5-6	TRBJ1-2	TGTGCCAGCAGCTTTTCCGGGTTGTTCTATGGCTACACCTTC	CASSFSGLFYGYTF
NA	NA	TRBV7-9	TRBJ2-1	TGTGCCAGCAGCTCGACTAGGGTTGTGGAGTATGAGCAGTTCTTC	CASSSTRVVEYEQFF
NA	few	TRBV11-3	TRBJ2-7	TGTGCCAGCAGCGGCCCGGGGGAAGAGCAGTACTTC	CASSGPGEEQYF
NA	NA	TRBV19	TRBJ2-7	TGTGCCAGTAGTATAGGGGGGGCATACTACGAGCAGTACTTC	CASSIGGAYYEQYF
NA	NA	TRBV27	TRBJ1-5	TGTGCCAACAGTTTAGATCCGGCAGGGAGCGGTCAGCCCCAGCATTTT	CANSLDPAGSGQPQHF
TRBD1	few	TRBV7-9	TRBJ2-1	TGTGCCAGCAGCCTAGGCGGACAGGGTGTTAATGAGCAGTTCTTC	CASSLGGQGVNEQFF
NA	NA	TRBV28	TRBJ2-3	TGTGCCAGCAGTTTTGTGACCGGGGGTCAGGCAGATACGCAGTATTTT	CASSFVTGGQADTQYF
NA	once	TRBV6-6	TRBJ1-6	TGTGCCAGCAGTGATCAGGGAGGAAATTCACCCCTCCACTTT	CASSDQGGNSPLHF
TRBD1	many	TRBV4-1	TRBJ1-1	TGCGCCAGCAGCCAAGCCGGACAGGGGGCCACTGAAGCTTTCTTT	CASSQAGQGATEAFF
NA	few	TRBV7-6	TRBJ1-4	TGTGCCAGCAGCTTAACCCCCTCCGAGGAAAAACTGTTTTTT	CASSLTPSEEKLFF
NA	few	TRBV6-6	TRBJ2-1	TGTGCCAGCAGTTATTCGGGGGCAAGGTCCTACAATGAGCAGTTCTTC	CASSYSGARSYNEQFF
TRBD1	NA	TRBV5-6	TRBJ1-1	TGTGCCAGCAGTACAGGGGGCAGGACTGAAGCTTTCTTT	CASSTGGRTEAFF
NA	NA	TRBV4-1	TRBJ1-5	TGCGCCAGCAGCCACGGACTCGATCAGCCCCAGCATTTT	CASSHGLDQPQHF
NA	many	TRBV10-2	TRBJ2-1	TGCGCCAGCAGTGAACAGTTCTACAATGAGCAGTTCTTC	CASSEQFYNEQFF
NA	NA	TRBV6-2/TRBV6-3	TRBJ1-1	TGTGCCAGCAGTTACTCCCCTAGGGGGAACACTGAAGCTTTCTTT	CASSYSPRGNTEAFF
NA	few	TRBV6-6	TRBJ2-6	TGTGCCAGCAGAGCAGGGACGGTGGAATCTGGGGCCAACGTCCTGACTTTC	CASRAGTVESGANVLTF
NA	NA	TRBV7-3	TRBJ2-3	TGTGCCAGCACCTGGACAGTCGGGACAGATACGCAGTATTTT	CASTWTVGTDTQYF
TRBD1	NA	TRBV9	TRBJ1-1	TGTGCCAGCAGCGTGTCCCCGGGACAGGGGGCTAATGAAGCTTTCTTT	CASSVSPGQGANEAFF
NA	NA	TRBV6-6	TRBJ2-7	TGTGCCAGCAGTTACAACGTCTACGAGCAGTACTTC	CASSYNVYEQYF
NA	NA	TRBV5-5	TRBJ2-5	TGTGCCAGCAGCCAAGGGGCCGCAGAGACCCAGTACTTC	CASSQGAAETQYF
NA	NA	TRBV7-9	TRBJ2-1	TGTGCCAGCAGCCAAACCCCAGCCCTCAATGAGCAGTTCTTC	CASSQTPALNEQFF
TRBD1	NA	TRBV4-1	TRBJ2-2	TGCGCCAGCAGTTCCCGGGACAGATCCACCGGGGAGCTGCTTTTT	CASSSRDRSTGELLF
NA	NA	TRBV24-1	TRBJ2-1	TGTGCCACCAGTGACTCCCCCGGGACCGACGCCTTCTTC	CATSDSPGTDAFF
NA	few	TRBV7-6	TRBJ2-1	TGTGCCAGCAGCTTAGGTCTAGGGAGAGACAATGAGCAGTTCTTC	CASSLGLGRDNEQFF
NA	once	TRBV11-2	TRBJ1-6	TGTGCCAGCAGCTTAGGGCAAGGGGGTCGCCCCCTCCACTTT	CASSLGQGGRPLHF
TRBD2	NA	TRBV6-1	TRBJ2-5	TGTGCCAGCAGTGAAGGTGCTAGCGGGGGCTACCAAGAGACCCAGTACTTC	CASSEGASGGYQETQYF
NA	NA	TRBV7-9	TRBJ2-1	TGTGCCAGCAGCTTAGTGCAAAGTCACAATGAGCAGTTCTTC	CASSLVQSHNEQFF
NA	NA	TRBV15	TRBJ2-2	TGTGCCACCAGCAGAGATATGGGAACCGGGGAGCTGTTTTTT	CATSRDMGTGELFF
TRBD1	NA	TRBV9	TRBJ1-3	TGTGCCAGCGTCCCGGGGGACAGCTCTGGAAACACCATATATTTT	CASVPGDSSGNTIYF
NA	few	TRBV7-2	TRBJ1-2	TGTGCCAGCAGCCCCCTTGGAGGCCCCACATTAGCCTTC	CASSPLGGPTLAF
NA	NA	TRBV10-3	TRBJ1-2	TGTGCCATCAATGAGGGCAGGGGTAACTATGGCTACACCTTC	CAINEGRGNYGYTF